The T cell receptor beta chain under discussion was sequenced for a study of blood T cell repertoires in COVID-19 (dated by TCRdb to 2020 to 2021). About the full investigation: The collaborator samples originated in the United States, Italy and Spain and spanned the acute and convalescent phases of COVID-19. Where available, HLA class I and class II types were obtained from metadata supplied by the sample provider rather than from assay-based typing. Subjects who had been exposed to COVID-19, were actively infected with it, or had recovered from it provided the deeply sampled blood TCRbeta repertoires that made up the dataset. Nearly every sample came with metadata listing a de-identified subject ID, COVID-19 status, age in years and sex. The material from the prospective study consisted of cDNA or gDNA derived from T cells, B-cell-depleted T cells, or PBMCs. Samples were obtained from the ongoing ImmuneRACE study (first 160 participants) and from about 1,300 subjects provided by 6 global collaborators. The repertoires were made available in a free public database intended to serve as a resource for research on the immune response to SARS-CoV-2. What the research found in general, with its limitations: Clinical and demographic metadata were provided uncurated, with the amount varying by source and participant.

TCRbeta CDR3 regions were amplified from genomic DNA by means of the immunoSEQ Assay, a bias-controlled multiplex PCR. Per the source publication's procedure: The number of nucleated cells in each sample was estimated by amplification of reference gene primers within the assay. To quantify the absolute abundance of each unique TCRbeta CDR3 rearrangement, sequence reads were collapsed and filtered. For each sample, productive Simpson clonality was calculated as the square root of Simpson's diversity index across productive rearrangements. TCRdb provides this immuneACCESS table in a form limited to in-frame rearrangements. Some clones are lacking; in checked studies, under half of them reflect an unresolved V gene, and why the rest are absent is not known. The DNA was the basis for D and trimming; V, J and clone size are from that table. The sample table lists 70,000 or so clones, 65% to 85% of them with a count of one. Clones ranked in the top ten supply 16% of the sample.

Collaborating institutions collected whole blood in K2EDTA tubes following their own protocols. For TCRbeta analysis, collaborators shipped samples in one of three forms: frozen whole blood, isolated PBMCs, or DNA extracted from either of those sample types. Trimming removed 3 bases from V and 4 bases from J, leaving 8 bases between the germline ends. CDR1 and CDR2 were assigned from the germline V gene (reference sequence) as DFQATT and SNEGSKA. From cysteine to phenylalanine, the CDR3 is 12 amino acids long. The read is trimmed to its CDR3 DNA, 36 bases read in frame from base 1. As regards this clone: It lacks a known antigen. No clone much larger than this one lies a single base away; base qualities are absent.

The V gene is TRBV20-1 and the J gene is TRBJ2-3; a tentative D call is TRBD2 (6 bases match). The receptor was isolated from a man aged 60 to 69 with acute or convalescent COVID-19. Sequenced: peripheral blood. The sequence in DNA is TGCAGTGCTAGTCGGAGGGCAGATACGCAGTATTTT. This encodes CSASRRADTQYF.